Listed below are T cell receptor beta chains from one sample, sequenced in a study of shared clonotypes between healthy human individuals. Clones were read by immunoSEQ multiplex PCR, and TCRdb kept only the in-frame ones, dropping some. Of roughly 2.4 million clones in the sample, almost 96% were seen once. The sample comprised naive CD4+ T cells sorted from blood. All receptors come from a man younger than 35 in good health. The CDR3 runs from the conserved cysteine through the conserved F or W.

>TRBV7-9|TRBJ2-5
CASSLTEHLLAGKETQYF
>TRBV5-5|TRBJ1-2
CASSLAHRGYGYTF
>TRBV5-1|TRBJ1-1
CASTLIGDTEAFF
>TRBV5-1|TRBJ1-5
CASREEPYSNQPQHF
>TRBV2|TRBJ2-7
CATWDRGYEQYF
>TRBV5-3|TRBJ2-7
CARSLAGLTLKYEQYF
>TRBV30|TRBJ1-6
CAWREGQGGSPLHF
>TRBV5-4|TRBJ2-5
CASSPRLAGDQETQYF
>TRBV19|TRBJ2-3
CASSVSDTQYF
>TRBV18|TRBJ1-1
CASSPPLGDRGTEAFF
>TRBV6-5|TRBJ1-4
CASSYSSGSTNEKLFF
>TRBV5-6|TRBJ1-1
CASSFTGTGGTEAFF
>TRBV5-6|TRBJ2-5
CASSFLDSGGAIETQYF
>TRBV28|TRBJ1-5
CASSYRVDQPQHF
>TRBV4-1|TRBJ2-1
CASSDLAGGLGEQFF
>TRBV27|TRBJ2-4
CASSLTGRPQNIQYF
>TRBV5-4|TRBJ2-4
CASNIRGRGGDIQYF
>TRBV6-5|TRBJ1-2
CASKRGQTAYGYTF
>TRBV27|TRBJ2-7
CASSYRGYEQYF
>TRBV21-1|TRBJ2-7
CASSHHLRGSYEQYF
>TRBV5-4|TRBJ2-7
CASSHRGGYEQYF
>TRBV7-2|TRBJ2-1
CASTLGVALNGFF
>TRBV18|TRBJ1-4
CASSPYGGPNEKLFF
>TRBV9|TRBJ2-1
CASSVAGAGVTYNEQFF
>TRBV10-3|TRBJ1-2
CAISESTREANYGYTF
>TRBV5-6|TRBJ1-5
CASSRRLSGVSLYNQPQHF
>TRBV6-5|TRBJ1-1
CASTERQLHTEAFF
>TRBV29-1|TRBJ2-1
CSVGGSYEQFF
>TRBV7-2|TRBJ1-4
CASSSRDGRFIEKLFF
>TRBV5-1|TRBJ2-5
CASSLVPLEGTQYF